This T cell receptor beta chain was identified in a study of spatial heterogeneity in lung cancer. Study-wide context: Detected sequences consistently included more beta-chain ones than alpha-chain ones. Broader study findings: Follow-up blood showed ubiquitous expanded tumor TCRs less than blood at resection did.

TCRdb called the 5' RACE reads again in MiXCR, with one record for every CDR3 protein. The sample contains some 110,000 distinct CDR3 sequences, 10% to 15% of which appear only once. The V gene's germline CDR1 is SGHTA and CDR2 FQGTGA. The CDR3 covers 15 residues. Unmatched junction bases numbered 6, after V lost 2 bases and J lost 4 bases. As to time point: blood at routine non-recurrence follow-up after resection. Unsorted whole RNA of tumor, nontumor lung or frozen PBMC was sequenced. On this clonotype: Its antigen remains unidentified.

The source of this sequence is a male donor with early-stage non-small cell lung cancer. The material was PBMCs, obtained at follow-up. The chain employs TRBV7-3 and TRBJ2-5; 8 nucleotides line up with TRBD1. The CDR3 is CASSLASGGRETQYF. The CDR3, as DNA: TGTGCCAGCAGCTTAGCCTCAGGGGGCCGAGAGACCCAGTACTTC.